The entry below describes one T cell receptor beta chain. The V and J ends lost 3 bases and 6 bases, in that order; junction bases with no gene match: 9. The CDR3 has 15 amino acids. Germline-derived CDR1 and CDR2 are KGHSH and LQKENI. The sample is drawn from a study of blood T cell repertoires in COVID-19. In the study overall: Acute and convalescent COVID-19 samples came from the United States, Italy and Spain. PBMCs, B-cell-depleted T cells, or T cells were the source of the cDNA or gDNA that made up the material.

Source study methods: Amplification of reference gene primers provided the estimated nucleated cell counts. TCRdb's copy holds only in-frame clones and misses some; the assay was immunoSEQ multiplex PCR. The V and J calls and the clone size are those of that table, but D and trimming were determined from the DNA. This table has roughly 100,000 clones, about 90% appearing once. The sequence was obtained from a human donor in a cohort sampled during active COVID-19. Sequenced material: peripheral blood. V is TRBV18 and J is TRBJ2-5; the match to TRBD2 covers 8 bases. CDR3 sequence: CASSPRTSPGQTQYF. The CDR3 DNA follows: TGTGCCAGCTCACCGCGGACTAGCCCCGGACAGACCCAGTACTTC.